This T cell receptor (beta chain) was captured by sequencing in a study of shared clonotypes between healthy human individuals. In regard to this clone: The antigen remains undetermined.

Study outcomes and limitations: Around 5% was the fraction of naive CD4 clonotypes found shared across a few donors. Generally, naive subsets came out with larger estimated richness than memory subsets. Rarefaction showed that sequencing of sorted subsets was incomplete (despite large depth).

Germline values: CDR1 SGHRS, CDR2 YFSETQ. There are 14 residues in the CDR3. The V end lost 0 bases, the J end lost 0 bases, and 6 bases lay between the germline ends. TCRdb's table, derived via immunoSEQ multiplex PCR, lists solely in-frame clones and lacks some. In the table there are roughly 770,000 clones, just over 95% of which are singletons. It was CD45RO-negative cells, positively selected for CCR7, that made up naive CD8 cells, with terminally differentiated effector memory CD45RA+ cells excluded. Sequenced sample: naive CD8+ T cells sorted from blood. This sequence originates from a man aged 30-40 years in good health. The chain combines TRBV5-1 with TRBJ1-1; D is uncertain. The CDR3 spells CASSLEGMNTEAFF. CDR3 nucleotides: TGCGCCAGCAGCTTGGAAGGGATGAACACTGAAGCTTTCTTT.